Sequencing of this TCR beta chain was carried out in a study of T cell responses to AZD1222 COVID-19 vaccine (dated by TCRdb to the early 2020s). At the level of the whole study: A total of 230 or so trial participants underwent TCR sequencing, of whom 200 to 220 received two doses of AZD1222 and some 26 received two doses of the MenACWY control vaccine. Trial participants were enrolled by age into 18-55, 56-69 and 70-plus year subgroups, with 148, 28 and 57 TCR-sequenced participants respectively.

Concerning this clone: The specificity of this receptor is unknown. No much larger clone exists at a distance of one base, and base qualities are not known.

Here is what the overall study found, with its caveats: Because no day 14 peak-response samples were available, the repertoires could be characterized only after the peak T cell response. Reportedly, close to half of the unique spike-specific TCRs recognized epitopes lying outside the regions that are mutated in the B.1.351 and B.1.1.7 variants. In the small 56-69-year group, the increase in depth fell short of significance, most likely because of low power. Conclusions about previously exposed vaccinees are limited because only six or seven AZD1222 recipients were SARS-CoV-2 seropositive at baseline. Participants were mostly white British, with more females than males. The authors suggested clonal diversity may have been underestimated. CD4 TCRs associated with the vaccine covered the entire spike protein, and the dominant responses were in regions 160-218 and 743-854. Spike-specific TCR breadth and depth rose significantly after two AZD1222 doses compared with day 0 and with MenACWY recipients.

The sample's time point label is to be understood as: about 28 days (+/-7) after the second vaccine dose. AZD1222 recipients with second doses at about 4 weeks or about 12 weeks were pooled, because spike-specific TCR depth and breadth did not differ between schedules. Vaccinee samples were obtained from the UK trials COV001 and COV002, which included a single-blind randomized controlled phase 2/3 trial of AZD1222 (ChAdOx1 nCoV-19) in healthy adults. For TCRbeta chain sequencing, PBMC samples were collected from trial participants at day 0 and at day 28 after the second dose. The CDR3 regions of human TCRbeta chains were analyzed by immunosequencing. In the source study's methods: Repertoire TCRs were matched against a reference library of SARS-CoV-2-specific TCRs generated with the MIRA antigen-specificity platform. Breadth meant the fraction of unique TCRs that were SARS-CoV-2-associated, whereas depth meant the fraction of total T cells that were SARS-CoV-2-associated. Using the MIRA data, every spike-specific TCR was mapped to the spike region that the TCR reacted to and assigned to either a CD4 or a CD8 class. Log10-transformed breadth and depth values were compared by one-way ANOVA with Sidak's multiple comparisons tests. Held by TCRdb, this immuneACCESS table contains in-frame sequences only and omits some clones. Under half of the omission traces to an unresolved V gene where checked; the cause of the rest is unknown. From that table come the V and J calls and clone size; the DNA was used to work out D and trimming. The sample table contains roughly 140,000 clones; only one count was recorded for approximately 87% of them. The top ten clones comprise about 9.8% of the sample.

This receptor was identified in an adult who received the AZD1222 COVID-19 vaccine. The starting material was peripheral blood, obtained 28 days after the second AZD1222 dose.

The CDR3 is CASSVTADSTDTQYF. The nucleotide sequence is TGTGCCAGCAGCGTGACGGCGGATAGCACAGATACGCAGTATTTT. This chain is built from TRBV9 and TRBJ2-3, with no reliable assignment of the D segment. For CDR1 and CDR2, the germline V gene lists SGDLS and YYNGEE. V sheds 2 bases and J sheds 0 bases, leaving 10 bases between their ends. The CDR3 holds 15 amino acids from the cysteine to the phenylalanine. The kept DNA is CDR3 alone, 45 bases in frame from the first base.